Below, 29 T cell receptor beta chains from the same sample are listed, as sequenced in a study of CD8+ T cells in alopecia areata. cDNA reverse transcribed from extracted RNA served as the sequencing template. Repertoires were generated with immunoSEQ multiplex PCR, while TCRdb's copy carries only in-frame clones and drops some. The sample has about 120,000 clones; 35% to 40% are singletons. The sample comprised CD4+ T cells sorted from blood. The source of these receptors is a human donor with alopecia areata.

This chain joins TRBV29-1 and TRBJ2-3; no firm D call. The germline V and J ends were trimmed by 4 bases and 5 bases, with 10 bases remaining between them. The CDR3 length is 12 residues. CDR1 is SQVTM and CDR2 is ANQGSEA in the germline V gene. Written as DNA, the CDR3 is TGCAGCGTTGCTGCGGTCGAAGATACGCAGTATTTT. This encodes CSVAAVEDTQYF.

The chain uses TRBV30 and TRBJ1-5, with D possibly being TRBD1 (6 bases). V was pared by 2 bases and J by 0 bases, with 11 bases between. This CDR3 comprises 15 residues. Germline CDR1 and CDR2: GTSNPN and SVGIG (reference sequence). The DNA for the CDR3 is TGTGCCTGGAGTAAGGGACATCTTAGCAATCAGCCCCAGCATTTT. Translated, it gives CAWSKGHLSNQPQHF. Complete variable domain (other parts from reference TRBV30 and TRBJ1-5): SQTIHQWPATLVQPVGSPLSLECTVEGTSNPNLYWYRQAAGRGLQLLFYSVGIGQISSEVPQNLSASRPQDRQFILSSKKLLLSDSGFYLCAWSKGHLSNQPQHFGDGTRLSIL.

This clone was observed a handful of times. The V call is TRBV30, the J call TRBJ2-1; 7 bases align to TRBD1. The V gene end was trimmed by 4 bases and the J gene end by 3 bases; junction bases not matched to a gene: 6. Germline lookup yields CDR1 GTSNPN and CDR2 SVGIG (reference sequence). There are 14 residues in the CDR3. In nucleotides, the CDR3 is TGTGCCTGGATTGAAGGGGGCGGCTACAATGAGCAGTTCTTC. It is translated as CAWIEGGGYNEQFF.

The CDR3 here is CSVRDSGANVLTF. The CDR3 DNA is TGCAGCGTCAGAGACTCTGGGGCCAACGTCCTGACTTTC. The chain joins TRBV29-1 to TRBJ2-6; no reliable D call. Per the germline V gene, CDR1 is SQVTM and CDR2 is ANQGSEA. The CDR3 covers 13 residues. Between the trimmed V and J ends, which lost 6 bases and 0 bases, there was a span of 6 bases.

This chain uses TRBV29-1 with TRBJ2-1; 15 bases line up with TRBD2. The CDR3 consists of 16 residues. The junction had 7 bases not matched to a gene; V was cut back by 6 bases and J by 4 bases. CDR1 SQVTM and CDR2 ANQGSEA come from the germline V gene. In DNA, the CDR3 is TGCAGCGTCGCCAAGGGGACTAGCGGGAGGTACAATGAGCAGTTCTTC. Encoded protein: CSVAKGTSGRYNEQFF.

This rearrangement joins TRBV5-1 to TRBJ2-7; 7 bases agree with TRBD2. The junction had 5 bases not matched to a gene; V was cut back by 4 bases and J by 1 base. The length of the CDR3 is 14 residues. Germline V gene sequence: CDR1 SGHRS, CDR2 YFSETQ. This chain's CDR3 is CASSRREGSYEQYF. The CDR3 DNA sequence: TGCGCCAGCAGCCGGAGGGAGGGATCCTACGAGCAGTACTTC.

The gene calls are TRBV4-2 and TRBJ2-1, with a possible D match to TRBD2 (6 bases). This CDR3 is built from 16 residues. Germline CDR1 is LGHNA and CDR2 is YNFKEQ. Trimming pared 1 base from V and 8 bases from J, leaving 18 bases between. The CDR3 loop is CASSQGWSSGGDEQFF. The CDR3 coding sequence is TGTGCCAGCAGCCAAGGTTGGTCTTCCGGGGGAGATGAGCAGTTCTTC.

This chain connects TRBV5-1 to TRBJ1-2; the D is unclear. The V end lost 4 bases, the J end lost 2 bases, and 12 bases lay between the germline ends. CDR3 length: 14 residues. CDR1 and CDR2 (germline): SGHRS, YFSETQ. The DNA of the CDR3 is TGCGCCAGCAGCCCCCGCCCGGCAAACTATGGCTACACCTTC. It is translated as CASSPRPANYGYTF.

The rearrangement uses TRBV4-3 and TRBJ2-7, with a possible D match to TRBD1 (6 bases). Trimming pared 0 bases from V and 6 bases from J, leaving 12 bases between. Germline CDR1 reads LGHNA; CDR2 reads YSLEER. This CDR3 has 14 residues. This chain's CDR3 is CASSQEDQGSEQYF. The CDR3 nucleotides read TGCGCCAGCAGCCAAGAGGATCAGGGGAGCGAGCAGTACTTC.

On this clone: A read error may produce the germline difference seen at one junction end. The chain uses TRBV5-1 and TRBJ2-3; no clear D. The CDR3 is made up of 12 amino acids. Germline V gene data show CDR1 as SGHRS and CDR2 as YFSETQ. The CDR3 DNA is TGCGCCAGCAGCTTGACCACAAATACGCAGTATTTT. Its translation is CASSLTTNTQYF. The entire variable domain, with the rest obtained from reference TRBV5-1 and TRBJ2-3, is as follows: KAGVTQTPRYLIKTRGQQVTLSCSPISGHRSVSWYQQTPGQGLQFLFEYFSETQRNKGNFPGRFSGRQFSNSRSEMNVSTLELGDSALYLCASSLTTNTQYFGPGTRLTVL.

The CDR3 nucleotides read TGCGCCAGCAAAGGGGGCGGCCCGTCCTACAATGAGCAGTTCTTC. This codes for CASKGGGPSYNEQFF. The gene calls are TRBV5-1 and TRBJ2-1; 7 bases are shared with TRBD1. The V gene end was trimmed by 6 bases and the J gene end by 1 base; junction bases not matched to a gene: 7. The CDR3 has 15 amino acids. Germline V gene sequence: CDR1 SGHRS, CDR2 YFSETQ.

The chain employs TRBV29-1 and TRBJ2-6; no reliable D call. CDR3 size: 12 residues. Germline V gene data show CDR1 as SQVTM and CDR2 as ANQGSEA. CDR3 protein: CIAGSGANVLTF. The CDR3 DNA reads as TGCATCGCAGGCTCTGGGGCCAACGTCCTGACTTTC.

This clone was seen only a few times. The chain joins TRBV19 to TRBJ2-7; 10 bases align to TRBD1. Germline V gives CDR1 LNHDA, CDR2 SQIVND (reference sequence). This CDR3 is built from 15 residues. Germline trimming cut 7 bases from V and 0 bases from J; bases unmatched to any gene: 6. The CDR3 reads CASTSGQGSSYEQYF. The CDR3 coding sequence is TGTGCCAGTACCTCGGGACAGGGGAGCTCCTACGAGCAGTACTTC. The variable domain in full, with the rest retrieved from reference TRBV19 and TRBJ2-7, is DGGITQSPKYLFRKEGQNVTLSCEQNLNHDAMYWYRQDPGQGLRLIYYSQIVNDFQKGDIAEGYSVSREKKESFPLTVTSAQKNPTAFYLCASTSGQGSSYEQYFGPGTRLTVT.

The J gene is TRBJ1-2, the V gene TRBV29-1, with a weak D call TRBD1 (6 bases). This CDR3 contains 14 residues. The germline V gene has CDR1 SQVTM and CDR2 ANQGSEA. With 2 bases removed from V and 7 bases from J, the gap between germline ends came to 17 bases. CDR3 coding DNA: TGCAGCGTTGAACACGTACAGGGCTCGGGTGGCTACACCTTC. Its translation is CSVEHVQGSGGYTF. Looking up the rest from reference TRBV29-1 and TRBJ1-2 gives the full variable domain: SAVISQKPSRDICQRGTSLTIQCQVDSQVTMMFWYRQQPGQSLTLIATANQGSEATYESGFVIDKFPISRPNLTFSTLTVSNMSPEDSSIYLCSVEHVQGSGGYTFGSGTRLTVV.

J is TRBJ2-1 and V is TRBV7-3; weak D call: TRBD1 (5 bases). V lost 5 bases, J lost 9 bases, and 17 bases lay in between. CDR1 is SGHTA and CDR2 is FQGTGA in the germline V gene. The CDR3 runs 14 residues. CDR3 nucleotide sequence: TGTGCCAGCAGCCTGGCAAACCACGACAGTGAGCAGTTCTTC. Translated, it gives CASSLANHDSEQFF.

J is TRBJ2-5 and V is TRBV4-2; TRBD2 aligns across 13 bases. Germline V gene sequence: CDR1 LGHNA, CDR2 YNFKEQ. V lost 1 base to trimming and J lost 5 bases; unmatched junction nucleotides: 7. The CDR3 sequence is 17 residues long. In DNA form, the CDR3 reads TGTGCCAGCAGCCAAGCCTACGGACTAGCGGGAGAGGAGACCCAGTACTTC. Protein product: CASSQAYGLAGEETQYF.

The chain is built from TRBV29-1 and TRBJ1-4; D is possibly TRBD1 (5 bases). Germline V lookup: CDR1 SQVTM, CDR2 ANQGSEA. V dropped 6 bases and J dropped 8 bases, with 19 bases sitting between them. The CDR3 extends over 14 amino acids. The CDR3 is CSVPMGGSEEKLFF. Here the CDR3 DNA reads TGCAGCGTCCCCATGGGGGGGTCTGAAGAAAAACTGTTTTTT.

This clone was counted only a few times. The chain combines TRBV9 with TRBJ2-3; D remains ambiguous. V was trimmed by 2 bases and J by 8 bases, leaving 15 bases between them. This CDR3 comprises 14 residues. Germline V CDR1 and CDR2: SGDLS, YYNGEE. This CDR3 reads CASSVQETRGTQYF. The CDR3 coding sequence is TGTGCCAGCAGCGTCCAAGAGACCCGAGGTACGCAGTATTTT.

This chain connects TRBV29-1 to TRBJ1-2, with 9 bases matching TRBD1. The CDR3 totals 14 residues. V trimming: 7 bases; J trimming: 4 bases; junction bases outside the gene matches: 10. Germline assignment: CDR1 SQVTM and CDR2 ANQGSEA. The chain's CDR3 is CSAREGQGFYGYTF. The CDR3 DNA sequence: TGCAGCGCCCGAGAGGGACAGGGCTTCTATGGCTACACCTTC. Complete variable domain (other parts from reference TRBV29-1 and TRBJ1-2): SAVISQKPSRDICQRGTSLTIQCQVDSQVTMMFWYRQQPGQSLTLIATANQGSEATYESGFVIDKFPISRPNLTFSTLTVSNMSPEDSSIYLCSAREGQGFYGYTFGSGTRLTVV.

The chain carries TRBV29-1 and TRBJ1-1; D unresolved. Looked up from germline, CDR1 is SQVTM and CDR2 is ANQGSEA. Between the trimmed V and J ends, which lost 4 bases and 4 bases, there was a span of 10 bases. The CDR3 sequence is 12 residues long. CDR3 amino acids: CSVGQIGTEAFF. In DNA, the CDR3 is TGCAGCGTTGGGCAGATCGGCACTGAAGCTTTCTTT. The full variable domain, its missing parts supplied by reference TRBV29-1 and TRBJ1-1, is SAVISQKPSRDICQRGTSLTIQCQVDSQVTMMFWYRQQPGQSLTLIATANQGSEATYESGFVIDKFPISRPNLTFSTLTVSNMSPEDSSIYLCSVGQIGTEAFFGQGTRLTVV.

The CDR3: CASSLDGGGNQPQHF. CDR3 in DNA: TGCGCCAGCAGCTTGGATGGAGGGGGAAATCAGCCCCAGCATTTT. The genes are TRBV5-1 and TRBJ1-5, with D tentatively TRBD1 (6 bases). Germline values: CDR1 SGHRS, CDR2 YFSETQ. The CDR3 has 15 residues. V gave up 0 bases and J gave up 4 bases, with 11 bases separating them.

A few counts support this clone. The V call is TRBV19, the J call TRBJ2-3; TRBD2 is a possible D gene (5 bases). The CDR3 is made up of 13 amino acids. Looked up from germline, CDR1 is LNHDA and CDR2 is SQIVND (reference sequence). Trimming left V 6 bases short and J 6 bases short, with 13 bases between. The chain's CDR3 is CASSPSGRDTQYF. In nucleotides, the CDR3 is TGTGCCAGTAGCCCAAGCGGCAGGGATACGCAGTATTTT.

This clone was seen only a few times. This sequence joins TRBV23-1 and TRBJ1-5, with D possibly matching TRBD1 (6 bases). TRBV23-1 is an ORF for which the function is uncertain. The CDR3 sequence is 13 residues long. The V and J ends lost 9 bases and 9 bases respectively, with 18 bases between them. The CDR3 loop is CARSEGGKRPQHF. Written as DNA, the CDR3 is TGCGCCAGGAGCGAAGGGGGTAAGAGGCCCCAGCATTTT.

This chain connects TRBV7-2 to TRBJ2-7; 10 bases agree with TRBD2. CDR3 length: 16 residues. CDR1 and CDR2 (germline): SGHTA, FQGNSA. V dropped 0 bases and J dropped 2; count of bases not matched to a gene: 4. The CDR3 DNA sequence: TGTGCCAGCAGCTTAGCGCGGACTAGCGGCCCCTACGAGCAGTACTTC. It is translated as CASSLARTSGPYEQYF.

This clone has a handful of counts. The chain carries TRBV7-2 and TRBJ2-2; tentatively, D is TRBD1 (6 bases). Trimming took 5 bases from V and 1 from J, leaving 11 bases between them. The length of the CDR3 is 15 residues. The V gene's germline CDR1 is SGHTA and CDR2 FQGNSA. CDR3 residues: CASSPLRGNTGELFF. As DNA, the CDR3 is TGTGCCAGCAGCCCTCTCAGGGGGAACACCGGGGAGCTGTTTTTT.

In its sample, this clone was seen a few times. The chain couples TRBV7-2 to TRBJ2-1; D not certain. The CDR3 runs to 14 residues. CDR1 and CDR2 from the germline V gene are SGHTA and FQGNSA. V lost 7 bases, J lost 5 bases, and 15 bases lay in between. This CDR3 is CASIKDVVHNEQFF. The CDR3 nucleotides are TGTGCCAGCATCAAAGACGTCGTTCACAATGAGCAGTTCTTC.

This clone was counted between two and nine times. The chain combines TRBV2 with TRBJ2-1, with TRBD2 as a possible D gene (5 bases). Trimming removed 5 bases from V and 9 bases from J, with 8 bases in between. This CDR3 is built from 11 residues. From germline, CDR1 is SNHLY and CDR2 FYNNEI. CDR3 protein: CASSLASEQFF. The CDR3 bases are TGTGCCAGCAGTCTAGCCAGTGAGCAGTTCTTC. Filled out from reference TRBV2 and TRBJ2-1, the complete variable domain reads EPEVTQTPSHQVTQMGQEVILRCVPISNHLYFYWYRQILGQKVEFLVSFYNNEISEKSEIFDDQFSVERPDGSNFTLKIRSTKLEDSAMYFCASSLASEQFFGPGTRLTVL.

This clone was observed a few times. Other DNA sequences in the sample encode the same CDR3. V is TRBV29-1 and J is TRBJ1-1, with unresolved D. V was cut by 5 bases and J by 3 bases, with 4 bases left in between. The CDR3 totals 10 residues. The germline V gene has CDR1 SQVTM and CDR2 ANQGSEA. The CDR3: CSVLDTEAFF. CDR3 coding DNA: TGCAGCGTTTTAGACACTGAAGCTTTCTTT.

V usage is TRBV29-1 and J usage is TRBJ2-5; the match to TRBD1 covers 10 bases. The CDR3 contains 12 residues. With 4 bases clipped from V and 4 bases from J, the junction kept 0 bases outside the gene matches. Germline V CDR1 and CDR2: SQVTM, ANQGSEA. The CDR3 coding sequence is TGCAGCGTTGGACAGGGGGCAGAGACCCAGTACTTC. Its protein product is CSVGQGAETQYF.